These 7 T cell receptor beta chains came from one sample sequenced in a study of graft-versus-host responses after intestinal transplantation. The method was immunoSEQ multiplex PCR; TCRdb's version includes in-frame clones alone and lacks a portion of them. The sample holds 20,000 to 25,000 clones; roughly 44% are singletons and the top ten take approximately 1.4%. Investigators plated approximately 200,000 CFSE-labeled responder cells together with approximately 200,000 irradiated stimulator cells labeled with violet dye. Sequenced here: alloreactive CD8+ T cells from a mixed lymphocyte reaction culture, sampled before transplantation. Subset denoted: CFSE-low proliferating T cells sorted from roughly six-day pre-transplant mixed lymphocyte reaction (GvH or HvG direction). Every receptor here comes from a human patient who was an organ donor for intestinal transplantation.

The rearrangement joins TRBV2 to TRBJ2-1, with a possible D match to TRBD1 (6 bases). This CDR3 has 12 amino acids. V lost 7 bases, J lost 6 bases, and 10 bases lay in between. Looked up from germline, CDR1 is SNHLY and CDR2 is FYNNEI. CDR3 residues: CASNPDSNEQFF. In nucleotides, the CDR3 is TGTGCCAGCAACCCGGACAGCAATGAGCAGTTCTTC.

This clone was counted between two and nine times. The rearrangement joins TRBV6-9 to TRBJ1-5, with TRBD1 as a possible D gene (5 bases). The CDR3 covers 13 residues. V was cut by 5 bases and J by 6 bases, with 11 bases left in between. The V gene's germline CDR1 is MNHGY and CDR2 SVAAGI. In DNA form, the CDR3 reads TGTGCCAGCAGTCAGGGTGTGGCTCAGCCCCAGCATTTT. Protein product: CASSQGVAQPQHF.

V and J are TRBV7-9 and TRBJ1-2, with 9 positions matching TRBD1. V shed 4 bases and J 4 bases; nucleotides not matched to a gene: 19. In germline, CDR1 is SEHNR, CDR2 FQNEAQ (reference sequence). The CDR3 loop spans 19 amino acids. CDR3 in amino acids: CASSYYLRDRETASYGYTF. CDR3 sequence (DNA): TGTGCCAGCAGCTACTATCTAAGGGACAGGGAGACCGCTTCCTATGGCTACACCTTC.

This rearrangement joins TRBV30 to TRBJ1-2, with D perhaps matching TRBD1 (6 bases). CDR1 GTSNPN and CDR2 SVGIG come from the germline V gene (reference sequence). Trimming pared 0 bases from V and 2 bases from J, leaving 13 bases between. The CDR3 sequence is 15 residues long. The CDR3 is CAWSVGWTANYGYTF. The CDR3 DNA follows: TGTGCCTGGAGTGTAGGGTGGACAGCGAACTATGGCTACACCTTC.

This clone turned up a few times. The V call is TRBV28, the J call TRBJ1-5; D is uncertain. The CDR3 totals 15 residues. CDR1 MDHEN and CDR2 SYDVKM come from the germline V gene. V lost 4 bases, J lost 4 bases, and 14 bases lay in between. The DNA for the CDR3 is TGTGCCAGCAGTTCCCCCGGGCCGCCGAATCAGCCCCAGCATTTT. Protein: CASSSPGPPNQPQHF.

This sequence joins TRBV19 and TRBJ1-3; no clear D gene. Trimming stripped 9 bases from V and 2 bases from J, with 11 bases between. Looked up from germline, CDR1 is LNHDA and CDR2 is SQIVND (reference sequence). The CDR3 covers 13 residues. The CDR3 sequence: CASGTATGNTIYF. As DNA, the CDR3 is TGTGCCAGCGGAACCGCGACTGGAAACACCATATATTTT.

J is TRBJ2-7 and V is TRBV2, with 8 bases lining up with TRBD1. CDR3 length equals 15 residues. From germline, CDR1 is SNHLY and CDR2 FYNNEI. With 2 bases clipped from V and 7 bases from J, the junction kept 10 bases outside the gene matches. CDR3 DNA: TGTGCCAGCAGTGAATTCGGGACAGGAGTGCTGGAGCAGTACTTC. It encodes CASSEFGTGVLEQYF.